Shown below are 9 T cell receptor beta chains from a single sample sequenced in a study of spatial heterogeneity in lung cancer. Specified time point: sample taken at primary tumor resection. TCRdb passed the 5' RACE reads through MiXCR, listing each CDR3 protein once. This repertoire shows tens of thousands of distinct CDR3 sequences, approximately 6% found once; its top ten account for 14% to 15%. Here the sequenced sample was PBMCs, taken at surgery. All receptors come from a female donor with early-stage non-small cell lung cancer.

This clonotype was seen a few times. The V gene is TRBV28, the J gene TRBJ2-3; a possible D gene is TRBD1 (6 bases). Trimming stripped 4 bases from V and 0 bases from J, with 17 bases between. In germline, CDR1 is MDHEN, CDR2 SYDVKM. The CDR3 sequence is 17 residues long. The CDR3 loop reads CASSSPSDSPSTDTQYF. DNA of the CDR3: TGTGCCAGCAGTTCCCCCTCGGACAGTCCTAGCACAGATACGCAGTATTTT.

The gene calls are TRBV29-1 and TRBJ2-1; the match to TRBD2 covers 8 bases. Germline loops: CDR1 SQVTM, CDR2 ANQGSEA. J lost 4 bases, V lost 6 bases, and 8 bases had no gene match. The CDR3 is 14 amino acids. The CDR3 loop reads CSVLERGPYNEQFF. As DNA, the CDR3 is TGCAGCGTCCTCGAGCGGGGGCCGTACAATGAGCAGTTCTTC.

This clonotype was counted many times. The chain's CDR3 is CASNGSPGANVLTF. CDR3 coding DNA: TGTGCCAGTAACGGGAGTCCTGGGGCCAACGTCCTGACTTTC. The chain links TRBV19 to TRBJ2-6; D may be TRBD2 (6 bases). Germline CDR1 is LNHDA and CDR2 is SQIVND (reference sequence). With 7 bases removed from V and 2 bases from J, the gap between germline ends came to 9 bases. The CDR3 loop spans 14 amino acids. Supplemented by reference TRBV19 and TRBJ2-6, the full variable domain reads DGGITQSPKYLFRKEGQNVTLSCEQNLNHDAMYWYRQDPGQGLRLIYYSQIVNDFQKGDIAEGYSVSREKKESFPLTVTSAQKNPTAFYLCASNGSPGANVLTFGAGSRLTVL.

This clonotype was seen ten or more times. The chain has TRBV7-3 and TRBJ2-1, with no clear D. CDR3 size: 15 residues. V shed 5 bases and J shed 5 bases, with 16 bases lying between them. CDR1 and CDR2 from the germline V gene are SGHTA and FQGTGA. The CDR3 sequence is CASSPLSWQDNEQFF. DNA for the CDR3: TGTGCCAGCAGCCCCTTAAGTTGGCAAGACAATGAGCAGTTCTTC.

This clonotype was recorded a few times. The CDR3 coding sequence is TGTGCCAGCACCGTAGCAGTTGGCACAGATACGCAGTATTTT. Translation: CASTVAVGTDTQYF. The chain is built from TRBV19 and TRBJ2-3; no firm D call. Trimming took off 9 bases at V and 1 base at J, with 14 bases between the two ends. The CDR3 is 14 residues long. CDR1 LNHDA and CDR2 SQIVND come from the germline V gene (reference sequence).

This clonotype showed up many times. This rearrangement joins TRBV12-3 or TRBV12-4 to TRBJ1-2, with D unclear. CDR3 size: 12 residues. V was shortened by 0 bases and J by 6 bases, with 5 bases between the two germline ends. In DNA form, the CDR3 reads TGTGCCAGCAGTTTAGCGCCGAATGGCTACACCTTC. This gives the protein CASSLAPNGYTF.

This clonotype was detected many times. The J gene is TRBJ1-1, the V gene TRBV7-2, with 8 bases aligning to TRBD1. The V gene end was trimmed by 0 bases and the J gene end by 5 bases; junction bases not matched to a gene: 8. CDR1 and CDR2 (germline): SGHTA, FQGNSA. The CDR3 is 16 residues long. DNA for the CDR3: TGTGCCAGCAGCTTAGCTTCGACAGGGGTAAGAACTGAAGCTTTCTTT. Translating it yields CASSLASTGVRTEAFF.

This clonotype was counted at least ten times. Here the CDR3 reads CASSPSNLRGETQYF. CDR3 nucleotides: TGTGCCAGCTCACCCTCGAACCTGAGGGGAGAGACCCAGTACTTC. The J gene is TRBJ2-5, the V gene TRBV18; D could derive from TRBD1 or TRBD2 (5 bases each). The CDR3 sequence is 15 residues long. Trimming took off 3 bases at V and 4 bases at J, with 15 bases between the two ends. Germline-derived CDR1 and CDR2 are KGHSH and LQKENI. Looking up the rest from reference TRBV18 and TRBJ2-5 gives the full variable domain: NAGVMQNPRHLVRRRGQEARLRCSPMKGHSHVYWYRQLPEEGLKFMVYLQKENIIDESGMPKERFSAEFPKEGPSILRIQQVVRGDSAAYFCASSPSNLRGETQYFGPGTRLLVL.

This clonotype was counted only a few times. The CDR3 loop is CASKDGNQPQHF. The CDR3 nucleotides read TGTGCCAGCAAGGACGGTAATCAGCCCCAGCATTTT. The V call is TRBV6-2 or TRBV6-3, the J call TRBJ1-5; D unclear. Per germline, CDR1 MNHEY and CDR2 SVGEGT. Trimming shortened V by 7 bases and J by 4 bases, and 8 bases separated the two germline ends. This CDR3 contains 12 residues.